This T cell receptor beta chain was identified in a study of T cell changes during pregnancy in multiple sclerosis. Here immunoSEQ multiplex PCR was the method, and the copy in TCRdb shows in-frame clones only, minus some. This sample has roughly 57,000 clones, with 90% found just once. The receptor's source is a female donor with multiple sclerosis, enrolled in a pregnancy study. The sample in question was CD8+ T cells from peripheral blood mononuclear cells, obtained before pregnancy.

The CDR3 nucleotides read TGTGCCAGCAAGGGCGGGGGGTCAGATACGCAGTATTTT. This translates into CASKGGGSDTQYF. The chain carries TRBV9 and TRBJ2-3, with 8 bases matching TRBD2. The CDR3 consists of 13 residues. J lost 4 bases, V lost 6 bases, and 4 bases had no gene match. Germline CDR1 and CDR2: SGDLS and YYNGEE.